This T cell receptor (beta chain) is drawn from a study of OX40 agonist ivuxolimab in advanced cancers. Measured with immunoSEQ multiplex PCR; TCRdb has only the in-frame clones, and not every one. There are some 66,000 clones in the sample; 75% to 90% occur only once, and approximately 2.3% lies in the top ten. This CDR3 is built from 13 residues. The V gene's germline CDR1 is SGHNT and CDR2 YENEEA. V lost 5 bases to trimming and J lost 6 bases, with 10 bases between them. This clonotype was sampled from an adult with an advanced solid tumor such as melanoma, head and neck, liver or kidney cancer. This chain links TRBV11-3 with TRBJ2-2; no firm D call. Here the sequenced sample was CD4+ or CD8+ T cells sorted from blood, taken in a trial of the OX40 agonist ivuxolimab. This CDR3 reads CASSPLHAGELFF. The CDR3 DNA reads as TGTGCCAGCAGCCCCCTGCACGCCGGGGAGCTGTTTTTT. Using reference TRBV11-3 and TRBJ2-2 for the parts outside the CDR3, the full variable domain is EAGVVQSPRYKIIEKKQPVAFWCNPISGHNTLYWYLQNLGQGPELLIRYENEEAVDDSQLPKDRFSAERLKGVDSTLKIQPAELGDSAVYLCASSPLHAGELFFGEGSRLTVL.